Presented here are 10 T cell receptor beta chains from one specimen sequenced in a study of shared clonotypes between healthy human individuals. The protocol was immunoSEQ multiplex PCR, while the TCRdb copy is restricted to in-frame clones and leaves out a portion. The sample lists around 600,000 clones, 85% to 95% occurring once. Naivety among CD8 cells was defined by CD45RO negativity and positive CCR7 selection, thereby excluding terminally differentiated effector memory CD45RA+ cells. The sample taken for sequencing was naive CD8+ T cells sorted from blood. The source is a woman in her 30s in good health.

This chain links TRBV7-9 with TRBJ2-7; a weak D match, TRBD2 (5 bases). V was cut by 5 bases and J by 1 base, with 9 bases left in between. The CDR3 has 13 amino acids. The germline V gene encodes CDR1 SEHNR and CDR2 FQNEAQ (reference sequence). The CDR3 region is CASSPDWSYEQYF. CDR3 nucleotide sequence: TGTGCCAGCAGCCCGGACTGGTCCTACGAGCAGTACTTC.

The chain uses TRBV5-6 and TRBJ2-7, with a tentative D call TRBD2 (6 bases). The CDR3 length is 11 residues. Between the trimmed V and J ends, which lost 4 bases and 4 bases, there was a span of 6 bases. From germline, CDR1 is SGHDT and CDR2 YYEEEE. DNA for the CDR3: TGTGCCAGCAGCCGGGGGTACGAGCAGTACTTC. Its translation is CASSRGYEQYF. Drawing the rest from reference TRBV5-6 and TRBJ2-7, the complete variable domain is DAGVTQSPTHLIKTRGQQVTLRCSPKSGHDTVSWYQQALGQGPQFIFQYYEEEERQRGNFPDRFSGHQFPNYSSELNVNALLLGDSALYLCASSRGYEQYFGPGTRLTVT.

This rearrangement joins TRBV18 to TRBJ2-4; TRBD2 aligns across 10 bases. Trimming removed 0 bases from V and 2 bases from J; junction bases left unmatched: 4. There are 17 residues in the CDR3. Germline-derived CDR1 and CDR2 are KGHSH and LQKENI. The chain's CDR3 is CASSPPGLAVTKNIQYF. Written as DNA, the CDR3 is TGTGCCAGCTCACCACCCGGACTAGCGGTGACCAAAAACATTCAGTACTTC.

The chain uses TRBV27 and TRBJ1-5; TRBD1 matches 7 bases. The germline V gene has CDR1 MNHEY and CDR2 SMNVEV (reference sequence). Germline trimming cut 6 bases from V and 3 bases from J; bases unmatched to any gene: 5. CDR3 length: 14 amino acids. CDR3 in amino acids: CASSTGTVNQPQHF. For the CDR3, the DNA is TGTGCCAGCAGCACCGGGACAGTCAATCAGCCCCAGCATTTT.

This clone was found once. This chain uses TRBV5-1 with TRBJ2-2; 10 bases fit TRBD2. The CDR3 contains 16 residues. The ends lost 4 bases at V and 4 bases at J; junction bases unmatched: 7. Germline V gene lookup returns CDR1 SGHRS and CDR2 YFSETQ. CDR3 in DNA: TGCGCCAGCAGCCAGTACATAGCGGGAGGCACCGGGGAGCTGTTTTTT. Protein sequence: CASSQYIAGGTGELFF.

V and J are TRBV6-1 and TRBJ2-7; 9 nucleotides agree with TRBD2. Losses at the gene ends were 1 base for V and 10 bases for J; bases not matched to a gene: 8. This CDR3 is built from 14 residues. Looked up from germline, CDR1 is MNHNS and CDR2 is SASEGT. Written as DNA, the CDR3 is TGTGCCAGCAGTGAAGATTGGGGACTAGCAGACCAGTACTTC. Its protein is CASSEDWGLADQYF.

J is TRBJ1-2 and V is TRBV5-4; the match to TRBD1 covers 7 bases. Germline CDR1 SGHNT, CDR2 YYREEE (reference sequence). The CDR3 spans 14 residues. Trimming took 2 bases from V and 6 from J; bases not matched to a gene: 7. The chain's CDR3 is CASSLGEGGNGYTF. The CDR3 DNA sequence: TGTGCCAGCAGCTTAGGGGAAGGGGGCAATGGCTACACCTTC.

This CDR3 reads CATSADPRGEQYF. The CDR3 DNA is TGCGCCACCTCCGCTGACCCAAGGGGCGAGCAGTACTTC. This chain links TRBV5-1 with TRBJ2-7; TRBD1 is a possible D gene (5 bases). The V end was cut by 9 bases, the J end by 6 bases, with 19 bases between. The CDR3 is made up of 13 amino acids. Looked up from germline, CDR1 is SGHRS and CDR2 is YFSETQ.

The chain links TRBV5-6 to TRBJ2-7, with 12 bases matching TRBD2. V shed 5 bases and J 0 bases; nucleotides not matched to a gene: 12. Germline V CDR1 and CDR2: SGHDT, YYEEEE. The CDR3 totals 18 residues. DNA of the CDR3: TGTGCCAGCAGACCTCCCGGGACTAGCGGGTCTAGCTCCTACGAGCAGTACTTC. Translating gives CASRPPGTSGSSSYEQYF.

This chain links TRBV7-9 with TRBJ1-2; D is uncertain. The CDR3 runs 12 residues. The germline V gene has CDR1 SEHNR and CDR2 FQNEAQ (reference sequence). The V end lost 2 bases, the J end lost 2 bases, and 3 bases lay between the germline ends. DNA for the CDR3: TGTGCCAGCAGCTTATCGAACTATGGCTACACCTTC. Translating gives CASSLSNYGYTF.